This T cell receptor (beta chain) emerged from a study of T cells expressing NK-cell markers. Study information: Seven HCMV-seropositive donors and one seronegative donor made up the eight sequenced donors.

On this clonotype itself: Its antigen is undetermined.

Whole-study results and caveats: In roughly six donors, dominant CD3+CD56+NKG2C+ clonotypes ranked among the top 10 CD8+ clonotypes. A handful of donors likewise had their CD3+CD56-NKG2C+ fraction led by these clonotypes.

TCRdb reprocessed the 5' RACE reads; each CDR3 protein has one entry and no DNA is given. The table lists under 500,000 distinct CDR3 sequences. Sequenced sample: blood T cells: a sorted CD56 or NKG2C T cell subset, CD4+ or CD8+ T cells, or bulk PBMC T cells (not recorded which). The sequence derives from a woman aged 18 to 75 in good health.

CDR3 sequence reads: CASSLSEVHEQYF. The chain links TRBV7-8 to TRBJ2-7. The germline gives CDR1 SGHVS, CDR2 FQNEAQ. CDR3 length: 13 residues.